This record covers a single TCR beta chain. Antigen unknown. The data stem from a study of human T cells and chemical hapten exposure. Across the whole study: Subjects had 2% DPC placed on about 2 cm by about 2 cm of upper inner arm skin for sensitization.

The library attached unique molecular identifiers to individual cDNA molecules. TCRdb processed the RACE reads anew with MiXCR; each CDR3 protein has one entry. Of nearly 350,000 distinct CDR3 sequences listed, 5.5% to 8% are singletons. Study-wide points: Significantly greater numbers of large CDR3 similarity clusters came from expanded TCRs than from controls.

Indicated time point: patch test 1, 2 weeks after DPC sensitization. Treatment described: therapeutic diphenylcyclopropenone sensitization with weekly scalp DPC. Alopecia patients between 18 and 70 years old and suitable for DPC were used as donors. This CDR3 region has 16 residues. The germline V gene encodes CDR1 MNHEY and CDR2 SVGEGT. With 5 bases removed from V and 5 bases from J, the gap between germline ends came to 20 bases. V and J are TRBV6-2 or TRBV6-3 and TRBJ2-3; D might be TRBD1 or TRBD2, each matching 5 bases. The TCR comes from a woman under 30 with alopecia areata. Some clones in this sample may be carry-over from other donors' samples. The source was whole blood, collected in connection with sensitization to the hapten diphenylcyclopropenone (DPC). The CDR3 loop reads CASSKRDGVVVDTQYF. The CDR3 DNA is TGTGCCAGCAGTAAGAGGGACGGAGTTGTCGTAGATACGCAGTATTTT.